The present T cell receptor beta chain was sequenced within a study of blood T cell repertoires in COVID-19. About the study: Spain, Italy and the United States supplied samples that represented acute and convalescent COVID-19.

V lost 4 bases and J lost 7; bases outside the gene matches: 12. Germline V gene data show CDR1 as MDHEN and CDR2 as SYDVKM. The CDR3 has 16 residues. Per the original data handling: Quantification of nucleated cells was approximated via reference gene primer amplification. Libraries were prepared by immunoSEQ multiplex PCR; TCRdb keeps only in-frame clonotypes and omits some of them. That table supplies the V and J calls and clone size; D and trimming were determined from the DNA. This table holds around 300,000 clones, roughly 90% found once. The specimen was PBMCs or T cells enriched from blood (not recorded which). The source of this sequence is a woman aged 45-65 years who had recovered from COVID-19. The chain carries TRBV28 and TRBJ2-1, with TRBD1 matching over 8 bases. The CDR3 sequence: CASSSYPHGTGNEQFF. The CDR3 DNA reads TGTGCCAGCAGTTCCTACCCCCACGGGACAGGTAATGAGCAGTTCTTC.